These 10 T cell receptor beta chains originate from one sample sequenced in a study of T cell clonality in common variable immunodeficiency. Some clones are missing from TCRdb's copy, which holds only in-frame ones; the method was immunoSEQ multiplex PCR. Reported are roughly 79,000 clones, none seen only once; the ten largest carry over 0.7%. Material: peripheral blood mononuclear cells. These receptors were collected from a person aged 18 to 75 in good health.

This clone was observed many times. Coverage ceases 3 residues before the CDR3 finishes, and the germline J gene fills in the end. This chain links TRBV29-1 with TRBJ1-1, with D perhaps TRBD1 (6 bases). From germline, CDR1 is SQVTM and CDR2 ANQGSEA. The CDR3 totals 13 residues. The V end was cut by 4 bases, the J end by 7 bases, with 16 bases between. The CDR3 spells CSVGGLIGVEAFF. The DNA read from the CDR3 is TGCAGCGTTGGGGGGCTCATAGGGGTTGAA.

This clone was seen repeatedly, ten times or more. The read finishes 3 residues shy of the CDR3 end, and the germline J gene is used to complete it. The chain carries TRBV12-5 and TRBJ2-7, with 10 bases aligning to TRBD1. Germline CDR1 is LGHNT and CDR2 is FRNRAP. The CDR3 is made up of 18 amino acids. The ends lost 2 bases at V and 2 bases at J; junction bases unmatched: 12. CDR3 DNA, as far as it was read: TGTGCTAGTGGTTTGCTCGGGGCCGGGACAGGGGCAACCTACGAG. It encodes CASGLLGAGTGATYE. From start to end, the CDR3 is CASGLLGAGTGATYEQYF.

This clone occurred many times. The CDR3 bases that were read are TGTGCCAGCAGCTTAGACAGGGACGAG. Protein product: CASSLDRDE. Given in full, the CDR3 is CASSLDRDEQYF. The chain has TRBV11-3 and TRBJ2-7, with D possibly TRBD1 on 5 matching bases. The sequence runs out 3 residues before the end of the CDR3; the remainder is reconstructed from the germline J gene. Germline V lookup: CDR1 SGHNT, CDR2 YENEEA. The CDR3 spans 12 residues. V lost 0 bases and J 5 bases, leaving 5 bases between the germline ends.

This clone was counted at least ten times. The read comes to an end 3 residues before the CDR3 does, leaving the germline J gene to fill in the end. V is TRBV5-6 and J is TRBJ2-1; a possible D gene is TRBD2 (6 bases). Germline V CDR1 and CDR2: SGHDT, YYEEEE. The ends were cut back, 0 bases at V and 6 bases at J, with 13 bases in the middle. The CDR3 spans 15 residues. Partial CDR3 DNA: TGTGCCAGCAGCTTGGCTCAGCGGGTTTTCAATGAG. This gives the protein CASSLAQRVFNE. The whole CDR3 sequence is CASSLAQRVFNEQFF.

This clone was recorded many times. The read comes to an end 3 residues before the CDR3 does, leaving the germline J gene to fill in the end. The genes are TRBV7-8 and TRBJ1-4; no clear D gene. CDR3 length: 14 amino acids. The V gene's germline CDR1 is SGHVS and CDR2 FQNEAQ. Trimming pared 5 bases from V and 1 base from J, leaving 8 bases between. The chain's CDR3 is CASSRDKTNEKLFF. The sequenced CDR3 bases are TGTGCCAGCAGCAGAGACAAAACTAATGAAAAA.

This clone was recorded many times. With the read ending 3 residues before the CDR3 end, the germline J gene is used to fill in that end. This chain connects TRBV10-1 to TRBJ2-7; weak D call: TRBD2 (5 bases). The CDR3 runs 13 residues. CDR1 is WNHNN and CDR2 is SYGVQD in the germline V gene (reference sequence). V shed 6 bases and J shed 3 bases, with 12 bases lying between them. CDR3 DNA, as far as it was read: TGCGCCAGCAGCGCCGGGGTGAACTACGAG. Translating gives CASSAGVNYE. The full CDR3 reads CASSAGVNYEQYF.

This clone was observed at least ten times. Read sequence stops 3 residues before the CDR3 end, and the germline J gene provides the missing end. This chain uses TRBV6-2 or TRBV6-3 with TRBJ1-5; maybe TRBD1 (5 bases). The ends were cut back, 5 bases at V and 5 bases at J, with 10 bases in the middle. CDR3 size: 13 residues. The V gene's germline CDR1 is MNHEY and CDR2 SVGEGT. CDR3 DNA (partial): TGTGCCAGCAGTCTTTGGACATATCAGCCC. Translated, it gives CASSLWTYQP. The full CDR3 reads CASSLWTYQPQHF.

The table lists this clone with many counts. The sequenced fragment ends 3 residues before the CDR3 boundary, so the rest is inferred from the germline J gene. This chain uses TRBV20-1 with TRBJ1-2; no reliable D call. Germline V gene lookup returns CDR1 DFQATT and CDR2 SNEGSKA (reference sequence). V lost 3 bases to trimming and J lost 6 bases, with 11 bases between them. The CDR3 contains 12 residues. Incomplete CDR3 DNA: TGCAGTGCTAGGTGGAGGGCAGATGGC. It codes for CSARWRADG. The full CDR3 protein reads CSARWRADGYTF.

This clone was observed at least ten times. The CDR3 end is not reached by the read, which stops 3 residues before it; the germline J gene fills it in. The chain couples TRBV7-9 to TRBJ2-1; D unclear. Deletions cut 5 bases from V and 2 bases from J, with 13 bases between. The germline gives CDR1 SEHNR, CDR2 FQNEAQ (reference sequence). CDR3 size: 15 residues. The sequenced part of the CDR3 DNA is TGTGCCAGCAGCACCTCTAGACTCACCTACAATGAG. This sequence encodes CASSTSRLTYNE. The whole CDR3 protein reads CASSTSRLTYNEQFF.

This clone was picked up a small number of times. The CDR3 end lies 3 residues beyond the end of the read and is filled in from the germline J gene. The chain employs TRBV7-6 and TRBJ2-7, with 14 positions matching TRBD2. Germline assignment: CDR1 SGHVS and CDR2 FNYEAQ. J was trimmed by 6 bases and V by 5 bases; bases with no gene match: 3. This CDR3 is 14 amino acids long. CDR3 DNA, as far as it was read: TGTGCCAGCAGCCCGGGACTAGCGGGAGCCGAG. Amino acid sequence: CASSPGLAGAE. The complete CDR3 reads CASSPGLAGAEQYF.